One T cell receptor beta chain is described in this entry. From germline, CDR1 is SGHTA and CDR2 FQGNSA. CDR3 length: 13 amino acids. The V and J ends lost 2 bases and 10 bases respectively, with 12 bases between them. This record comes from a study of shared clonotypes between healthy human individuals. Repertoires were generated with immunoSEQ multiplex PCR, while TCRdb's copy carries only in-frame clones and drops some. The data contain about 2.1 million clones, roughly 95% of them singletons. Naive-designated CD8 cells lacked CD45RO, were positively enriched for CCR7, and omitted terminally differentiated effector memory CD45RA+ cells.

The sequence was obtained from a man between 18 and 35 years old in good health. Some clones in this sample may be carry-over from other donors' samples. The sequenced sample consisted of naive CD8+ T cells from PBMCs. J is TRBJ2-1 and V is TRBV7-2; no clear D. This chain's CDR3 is CASSLNGRTEQFF. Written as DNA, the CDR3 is TGTGCCAGCAGCTTAAATGGCAGGACCGAGCAGTTCTTC.